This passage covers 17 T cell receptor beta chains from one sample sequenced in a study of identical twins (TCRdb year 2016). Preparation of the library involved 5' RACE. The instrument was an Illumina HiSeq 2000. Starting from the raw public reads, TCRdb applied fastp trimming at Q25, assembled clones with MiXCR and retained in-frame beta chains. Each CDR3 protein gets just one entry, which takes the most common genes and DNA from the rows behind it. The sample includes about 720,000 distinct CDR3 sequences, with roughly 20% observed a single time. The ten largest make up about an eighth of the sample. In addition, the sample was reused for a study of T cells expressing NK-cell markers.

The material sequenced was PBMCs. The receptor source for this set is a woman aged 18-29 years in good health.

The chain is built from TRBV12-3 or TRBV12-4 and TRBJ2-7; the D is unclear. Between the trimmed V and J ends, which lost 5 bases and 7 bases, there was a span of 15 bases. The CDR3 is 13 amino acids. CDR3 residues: CASSPDPEREQYF. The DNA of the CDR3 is TGTGCCAGCAGTCCGGACCCCGAACGTGAGCAGTACTTC.

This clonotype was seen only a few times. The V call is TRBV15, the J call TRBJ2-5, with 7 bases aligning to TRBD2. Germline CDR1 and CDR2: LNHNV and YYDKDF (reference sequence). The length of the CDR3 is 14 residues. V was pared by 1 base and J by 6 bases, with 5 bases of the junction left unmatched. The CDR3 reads CATSRARLAQTQYF. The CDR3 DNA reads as TGTGCCACCAGCAGAGCCCGACTAGCTCAGACCCAGTACTTC.

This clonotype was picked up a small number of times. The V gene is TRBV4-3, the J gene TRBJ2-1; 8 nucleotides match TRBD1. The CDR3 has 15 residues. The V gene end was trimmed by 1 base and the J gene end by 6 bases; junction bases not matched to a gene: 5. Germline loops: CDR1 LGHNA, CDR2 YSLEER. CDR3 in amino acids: CASSQGTGPSNEQFF. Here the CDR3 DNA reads TGCGCCAGCAGCCAAGGGACAGGGCCTTCCAATGAGCAGTTCTTC.

CDR3 coding DNA: TGCAGCGCGGTCACAGGGGATTTTGTGTTGTGGGACGAGCAGTACTTC. Its protein product is CSAVTGDFVLWDEQYF. The V call is TRBV29-1, the J call TRBJ2-7, with 7 bases fitting TRBD1. CDR3 length equals 16 residues. J gave up 5 bases and V 7 bases, and 20 bases lay outside the gene matches. Germline assignment: CDR1 SQVTM and CDR2 ANQGSEA.

The CDR3 DNA is TGCAGTGCTAGAGCAGACACCGGGGAGCTGTTTTTT. As protein: CSARADTGELFF. This chain uses TRBV20-1 with TRBJ2-2; no clear D. CDR1 DFQATT and CDR2 SNEGSKA come from the germline V gene (reference sequence). This CDR3 region has 12 residues. V was cut by 1 base and J by 3 bases, with 3 bases left in between.

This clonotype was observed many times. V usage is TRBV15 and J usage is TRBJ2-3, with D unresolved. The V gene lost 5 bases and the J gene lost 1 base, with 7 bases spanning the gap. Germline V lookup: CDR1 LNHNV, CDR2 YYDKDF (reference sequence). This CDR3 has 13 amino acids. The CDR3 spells CATSEWRTDTQYF. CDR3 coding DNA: TGTGCCACCAGCGAGTGGCGCACAGATACGCAGTATTTT.

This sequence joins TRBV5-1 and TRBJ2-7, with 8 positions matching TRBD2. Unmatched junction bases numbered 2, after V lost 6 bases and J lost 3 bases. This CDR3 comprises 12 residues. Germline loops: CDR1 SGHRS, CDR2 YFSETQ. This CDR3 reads CASMGTSYEQYF. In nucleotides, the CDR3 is TGCGCCAGCATGGGGACTAGCTACGAGCAGTACTTC. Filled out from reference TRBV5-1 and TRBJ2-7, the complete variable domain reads KAGVTQTPRYLIKTRGQQVTLSCSPISGHRSVSWYQQTPGQGLQFLFEYFSETQRNKGNFPGRFSGRQFSNSRSEMNVSTLELGDSALYLCASMGTSYEQYFGPGTRLTVT.

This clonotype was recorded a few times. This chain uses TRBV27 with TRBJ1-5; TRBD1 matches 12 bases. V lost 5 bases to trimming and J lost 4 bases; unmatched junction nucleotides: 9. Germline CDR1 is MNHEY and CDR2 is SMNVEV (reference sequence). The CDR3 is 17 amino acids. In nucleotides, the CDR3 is TGTGCCAGCAGTGGGACAGGGGGCTTTACGGGAAATCAGCCCCAGCATTTT. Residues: CASSGTGGFTGNQPQHF.

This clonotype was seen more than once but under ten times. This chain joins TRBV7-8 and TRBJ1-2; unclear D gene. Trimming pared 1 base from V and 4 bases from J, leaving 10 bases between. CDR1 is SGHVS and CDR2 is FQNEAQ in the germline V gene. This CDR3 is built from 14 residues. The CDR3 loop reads CASSLEAGVYGYTF. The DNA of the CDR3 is TGTGCCAGCAGCTTAGAGGCAGGAGTCTATGGCTACACCTTC. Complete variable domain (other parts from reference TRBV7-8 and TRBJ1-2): GAGVSQSPRYKVAKRGQDVALRCDPISGHVSLFWYQQALGQGPEFLTYFQNEAQLDKSGLPSDRFFAERPEGSVSTLKIQRTQQEDSAVYLCASSLEAGVYGYTFGSGTRLTVV.

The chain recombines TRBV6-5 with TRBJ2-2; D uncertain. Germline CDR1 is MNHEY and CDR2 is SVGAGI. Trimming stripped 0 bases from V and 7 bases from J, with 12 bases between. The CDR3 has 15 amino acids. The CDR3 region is CASSYSQGSSGELFF. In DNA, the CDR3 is TGTGCCAGCAGTTACTCCCAAGGGTCTAGCGGGGAGCTGTTTTTT.

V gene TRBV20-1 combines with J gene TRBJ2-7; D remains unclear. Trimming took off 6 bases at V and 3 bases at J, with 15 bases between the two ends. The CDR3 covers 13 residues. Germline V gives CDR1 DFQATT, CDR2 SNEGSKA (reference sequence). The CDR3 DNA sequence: TGCAGTGCCGGACCAACGGCCATCTACGAGCAGTACTTC. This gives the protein CSAGPTAIYEQYF.

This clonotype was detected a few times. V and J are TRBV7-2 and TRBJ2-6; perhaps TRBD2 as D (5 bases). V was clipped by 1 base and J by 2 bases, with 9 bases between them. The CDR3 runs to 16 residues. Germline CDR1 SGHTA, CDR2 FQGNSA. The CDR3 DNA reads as TGTGCCAGCAGCTTAGATCGGGGAACTGGGGCCAACGTCCTGACTTTC. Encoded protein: CASSLDRGTGANVLTF.

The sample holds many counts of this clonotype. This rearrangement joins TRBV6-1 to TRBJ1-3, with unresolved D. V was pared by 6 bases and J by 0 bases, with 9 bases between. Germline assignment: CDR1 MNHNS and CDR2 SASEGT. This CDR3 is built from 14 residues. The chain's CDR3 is CASRDSSSGNTIYF. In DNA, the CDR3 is TGTGCCAGCAGGGATAGTAGCTCTGGAAACACCATATATTTT.

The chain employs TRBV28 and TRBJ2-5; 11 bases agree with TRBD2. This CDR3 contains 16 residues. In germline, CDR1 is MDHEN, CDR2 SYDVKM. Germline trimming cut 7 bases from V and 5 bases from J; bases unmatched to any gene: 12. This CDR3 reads CASITAKASGRETQYF. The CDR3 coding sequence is TGTGCCAGCATTACCGCCAAAGCTAGCGGGAGGGAGACCCAGTACTTC.

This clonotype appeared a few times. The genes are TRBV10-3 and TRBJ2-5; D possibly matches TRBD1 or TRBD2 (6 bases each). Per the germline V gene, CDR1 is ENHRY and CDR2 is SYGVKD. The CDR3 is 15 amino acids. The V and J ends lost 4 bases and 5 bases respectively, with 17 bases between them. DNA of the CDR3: TGTGCCATCAGTGGGAGCCGGGGGCCATGGGAGACCCAGTACTTC. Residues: CAISGSRGPWETQYF.

In nucleotides, the CDR3 is TGCAGTGCTAGATGGGACAGCACCTACGAGCAGTACTTC. It codes for CSARWDSTYEQYF. The V call is TRBV20-1, the J call TRBJ2-7, with TRBD1 matching 7 bases. Germline values: CDR1 DFQATT, CDR2 SNEGSKA (reference sequence). V shed 2 bases, J shed 2 bases, and the junction held 3 bases outside the gene matches. This CDR3 is 13 amino acids long.

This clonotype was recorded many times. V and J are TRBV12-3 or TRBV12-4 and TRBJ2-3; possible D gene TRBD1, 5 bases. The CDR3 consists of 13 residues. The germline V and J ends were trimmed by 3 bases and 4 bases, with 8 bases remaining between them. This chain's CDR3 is CASSFQGADTQYF. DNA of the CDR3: TGTGCCAGCAGTTTTCAAGGGGCAGATACGCAGTATTTT.